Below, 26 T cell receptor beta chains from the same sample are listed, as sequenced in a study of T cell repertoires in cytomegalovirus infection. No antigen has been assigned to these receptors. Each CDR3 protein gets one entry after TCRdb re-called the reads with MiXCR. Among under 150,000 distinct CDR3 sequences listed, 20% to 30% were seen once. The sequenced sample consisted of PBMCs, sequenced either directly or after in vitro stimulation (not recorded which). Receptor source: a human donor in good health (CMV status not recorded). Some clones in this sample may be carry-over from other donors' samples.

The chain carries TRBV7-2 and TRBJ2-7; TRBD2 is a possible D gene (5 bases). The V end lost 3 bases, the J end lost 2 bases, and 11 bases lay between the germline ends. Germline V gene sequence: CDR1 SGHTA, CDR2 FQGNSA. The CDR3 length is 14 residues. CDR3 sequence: CASSLGGLTYEQYF. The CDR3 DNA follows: TGTGCCAGCAGCTTGGGCGGGCTGACCTACGAGCAGTACTTC.

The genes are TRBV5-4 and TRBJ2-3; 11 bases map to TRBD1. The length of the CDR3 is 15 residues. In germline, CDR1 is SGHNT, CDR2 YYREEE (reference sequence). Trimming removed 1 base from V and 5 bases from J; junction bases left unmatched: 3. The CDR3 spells CASSLRTGGRDTQYF. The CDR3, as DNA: TGTGCCAGCAGCTTGAGGACAGGGGGCAGAGATACGCAGTATTTT. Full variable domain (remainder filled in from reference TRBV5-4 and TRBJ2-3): ETGVTQSPTHLIKTRGQQVTLRCSSQSGHNTVSWYQQALGQGPQFIFQYYREEENGRGNFPPRFSGLQFPNYSSELNVNALELDDSALYLCASSLRTGGRDTQYFGPGTRLTVL.

The CDR3 spells CASSLLSRRNSPGEQYF. In nucleotides, the CDR3 is TGTGCCAGCAGCTTATTGTCCCGGCGGAACTCGCCGGGAGAGCAGTACTTC. This chain connects TRBV11-2 to TRBJ2-7, with D possibly being TRBD2 (5 bases). Germline CDR1 reads SGHAT; CDR2 reads FQNNGV. This CDR3 has 17 amino acids. V lost 2 bases, J lost 7 bases, and 24 bases lay in between.

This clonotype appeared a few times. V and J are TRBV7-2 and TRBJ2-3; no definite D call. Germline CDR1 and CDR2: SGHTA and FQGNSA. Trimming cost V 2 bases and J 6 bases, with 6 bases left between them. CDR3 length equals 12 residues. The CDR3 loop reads CASSLRVDTQYF. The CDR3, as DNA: TGTGCCAGCAGCTTACGGGTGGATACGCAGTATTTT.

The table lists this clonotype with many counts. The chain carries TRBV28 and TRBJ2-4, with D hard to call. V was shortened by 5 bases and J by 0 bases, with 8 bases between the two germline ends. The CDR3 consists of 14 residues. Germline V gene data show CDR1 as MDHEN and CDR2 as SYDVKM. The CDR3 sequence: CASSEGLAKNIQYF. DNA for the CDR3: TGTGCCAGCAGTGAAGGTCTAGCCAAAAACATTCAGTACTTC. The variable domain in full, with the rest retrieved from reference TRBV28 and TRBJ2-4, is DVKVTQSSRYLVKRTGEKVFLECVQDMDHENMFWYRQDPGLGLRLIYFSYDVKMKEKGDIPEGYSVSREKKERFSLILESASTNQTSMYLCASSEGLAKNIQYFGAGTRLSVL.

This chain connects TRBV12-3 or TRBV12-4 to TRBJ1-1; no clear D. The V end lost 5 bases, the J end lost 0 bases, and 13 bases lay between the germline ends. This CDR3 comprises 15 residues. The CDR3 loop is CASSAGPQMNTEAFF. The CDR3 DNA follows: TGTGCCAGCAGTGCCGGGCCCCAAATGAACACTGAAGCTTTCTTT.

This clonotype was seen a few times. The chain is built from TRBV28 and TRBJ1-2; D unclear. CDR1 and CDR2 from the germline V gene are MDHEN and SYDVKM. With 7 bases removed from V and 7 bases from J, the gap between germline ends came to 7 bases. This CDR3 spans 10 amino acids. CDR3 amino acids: CASTLSGYTF. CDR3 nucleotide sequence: TGTGCCAGCACGCTCTCTGGCTACACCTTC.

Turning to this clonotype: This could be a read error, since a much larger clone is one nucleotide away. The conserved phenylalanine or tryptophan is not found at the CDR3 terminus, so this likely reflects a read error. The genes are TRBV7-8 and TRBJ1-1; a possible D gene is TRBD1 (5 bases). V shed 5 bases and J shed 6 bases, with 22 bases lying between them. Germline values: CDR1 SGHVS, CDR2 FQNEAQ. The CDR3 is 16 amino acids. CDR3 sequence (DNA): TGTGCCAGCAGCCCGGGAATGGGGGTTAAATCGTCTGAAGCTTTCTCT. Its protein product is CASSPGMGVKSSEAFS.

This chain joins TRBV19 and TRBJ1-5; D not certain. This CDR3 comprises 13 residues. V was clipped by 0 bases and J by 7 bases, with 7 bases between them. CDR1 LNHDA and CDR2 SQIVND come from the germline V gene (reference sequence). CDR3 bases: TGTGCCAGTAGTATAGAAAGAAACCAGCCCCAGCATTTT. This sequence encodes CASSIERNQPQHF.

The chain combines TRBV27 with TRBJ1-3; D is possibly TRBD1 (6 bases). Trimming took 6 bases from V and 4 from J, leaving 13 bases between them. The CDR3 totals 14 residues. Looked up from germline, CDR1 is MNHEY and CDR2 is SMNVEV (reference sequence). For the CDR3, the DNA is TGTGCCAGCAGACAGGGCATAGTCGGAAACACCATATATTTT. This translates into CASRQGIVGNTIYF.

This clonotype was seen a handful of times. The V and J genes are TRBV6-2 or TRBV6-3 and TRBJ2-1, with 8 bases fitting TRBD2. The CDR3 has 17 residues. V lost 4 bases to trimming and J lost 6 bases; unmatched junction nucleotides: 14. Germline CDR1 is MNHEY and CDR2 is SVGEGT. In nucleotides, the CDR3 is TGTGCCAGCAGTTTTTTCCCAGGACTAGCTGGCCGCAATGAGCAGTTCTTC. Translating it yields CASSFFPGLAGRNEQFF.

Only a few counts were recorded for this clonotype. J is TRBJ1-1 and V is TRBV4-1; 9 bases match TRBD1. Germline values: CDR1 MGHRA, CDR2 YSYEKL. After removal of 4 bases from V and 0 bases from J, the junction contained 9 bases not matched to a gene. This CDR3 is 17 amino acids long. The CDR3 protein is CASSRNRDRAVNTEAFF. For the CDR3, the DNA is TGCGCCAGCAGCCGCAACCGGGACAGGGCGGTGAACACTGAAGCTTTCTTT.

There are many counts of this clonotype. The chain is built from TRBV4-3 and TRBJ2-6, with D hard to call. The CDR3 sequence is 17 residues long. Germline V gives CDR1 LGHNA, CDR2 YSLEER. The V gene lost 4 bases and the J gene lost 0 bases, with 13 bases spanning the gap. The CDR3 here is CASSLDWIVSGANVLTF. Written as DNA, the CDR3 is TGCGCCAGCAGCCTCGACTGGATTGTCTCTGGGGCCAACGTCCTGACTTTC.

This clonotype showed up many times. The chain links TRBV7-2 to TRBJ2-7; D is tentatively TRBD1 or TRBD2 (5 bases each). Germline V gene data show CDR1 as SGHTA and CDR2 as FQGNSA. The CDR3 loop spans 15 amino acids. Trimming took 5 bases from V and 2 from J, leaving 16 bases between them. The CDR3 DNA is TGTGCCAGCAGCCCCGTCGGGACGTCTACCTACGAGCAGTACTTC. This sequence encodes CASSPVGTSTYEQYF.

This CDR3 is CSARHSTGLSYEQYF. In DNA, the CDR3 is TGCAGTGCTAGGCATTCGACAGGGCTCTCCTACGAGCAGTACTTC. The chain has TRBV20-1 and TRBJ2-7; 7 bases are shared with TRBD1. CDR1 is DFQATT, CDR2 SNEGSKA, per germline (reference sequence). Germline trimming cut 3 bases from V and 0 bases from J; bases unmatched to any gene: 8. The CDR3 runs to 15 residues.

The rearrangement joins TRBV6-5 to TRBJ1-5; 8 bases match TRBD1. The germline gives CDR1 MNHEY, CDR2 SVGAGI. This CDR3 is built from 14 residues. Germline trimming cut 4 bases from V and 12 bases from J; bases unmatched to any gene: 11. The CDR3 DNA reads TGTGCCAGCAGTTCGGGACAGGTCTCAATGTTCCAGCATTTT. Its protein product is CASSSGQVSMFQHF.

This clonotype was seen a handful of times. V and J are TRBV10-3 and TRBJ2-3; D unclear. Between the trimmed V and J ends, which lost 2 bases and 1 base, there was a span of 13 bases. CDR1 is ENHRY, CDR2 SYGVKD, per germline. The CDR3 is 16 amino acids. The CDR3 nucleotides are TGTGCCATCAGTGAGGTCCCGCGGATCGGCACAGATACGCAGTATTTT. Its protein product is CAISEVPRIGTDTQYF.

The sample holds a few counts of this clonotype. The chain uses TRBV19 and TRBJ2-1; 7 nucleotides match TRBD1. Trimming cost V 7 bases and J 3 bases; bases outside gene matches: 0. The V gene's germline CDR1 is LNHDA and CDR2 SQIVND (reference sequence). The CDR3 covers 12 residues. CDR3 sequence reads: CASTGGYNEQFF. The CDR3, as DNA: TGTGCCAGTACAGGGGGCTACAATGAGCAGTTCTTC.

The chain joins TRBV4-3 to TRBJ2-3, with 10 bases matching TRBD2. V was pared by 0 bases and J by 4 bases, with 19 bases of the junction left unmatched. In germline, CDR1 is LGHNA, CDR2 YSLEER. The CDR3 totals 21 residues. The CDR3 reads CASSQDRVRRVLAGVPDTQYF. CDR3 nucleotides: TGCGCCAGCAGCCAAGATCGAGTCCGTAGGGTCCTAGCGGGAGTGCCAGATACGCAGTATTTT.

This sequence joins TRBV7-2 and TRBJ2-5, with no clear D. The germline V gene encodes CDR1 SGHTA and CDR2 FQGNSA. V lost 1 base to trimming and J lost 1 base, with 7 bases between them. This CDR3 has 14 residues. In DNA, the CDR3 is TGTGCCAGCAGCTTAGGGGCCCTCCAAGAGACCCAGTACTTC. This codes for CASSLGALQETQYF.

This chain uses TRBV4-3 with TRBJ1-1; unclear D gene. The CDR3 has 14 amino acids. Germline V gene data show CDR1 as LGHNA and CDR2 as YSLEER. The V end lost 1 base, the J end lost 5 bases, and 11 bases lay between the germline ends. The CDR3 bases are TGCGCCAGCAGCCAAGTATTAAGCGGGACTGAAGCTTTCTTT. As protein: CASSQVLSGTEAFF.

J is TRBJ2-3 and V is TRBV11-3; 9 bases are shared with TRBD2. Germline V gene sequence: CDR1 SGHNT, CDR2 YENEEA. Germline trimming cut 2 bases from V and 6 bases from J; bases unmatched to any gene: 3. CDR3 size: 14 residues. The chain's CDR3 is CASSLSAGGDTQYF. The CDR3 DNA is TGTGCCAGCAGCTTATCGGCGGGAGGGGATACGCAGTATTTT.

The CDR3 DNA reads TGCGCCAGCAGCTTGACCGGCCGAACTAGGGCCCCTGAAGCTTTCTTT. It translates to CASSLTGRTRAPEAFF. This chain joins TRBV5-1 and TRBJ1-1; D unresolved. V lost 1 base, J lost 6 bases, and 19 bases lay in between. The germline gives CDR1 SGHRS, CDR2 YFSETQ. The CDR3 extends over 16 amino acids. Using reference TRBV5-1 and TRBJ1-1 for the parts outside the CDR3, the full variable domain is KAGVTQTPRYLIKTRGQQVTLSCSPISGHRSVSWYQQTPGQGLQFLFEYFSETQRNKGNFPGRFSGRQFSNSRSEMNVSTLELGDSALYLCASSLTGRTRAPEAFFGQGTRLTVV.

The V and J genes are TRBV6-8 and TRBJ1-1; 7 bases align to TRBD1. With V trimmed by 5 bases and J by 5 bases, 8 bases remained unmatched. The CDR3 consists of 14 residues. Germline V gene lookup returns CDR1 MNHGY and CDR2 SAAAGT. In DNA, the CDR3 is TGTGCCAGCAGTGCTAACAGGGGAGGGACTGAAGCTTTCTTT. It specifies CASSANRGGTEAFF.

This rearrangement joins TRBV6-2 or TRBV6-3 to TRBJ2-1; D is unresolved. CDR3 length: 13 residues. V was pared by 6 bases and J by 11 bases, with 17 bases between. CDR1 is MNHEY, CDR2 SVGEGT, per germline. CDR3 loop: CASSQTMKDQQFF. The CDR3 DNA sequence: TGTGCCAGCAGCCAAACCATGAAAGATCAGCAGTTCTTC.

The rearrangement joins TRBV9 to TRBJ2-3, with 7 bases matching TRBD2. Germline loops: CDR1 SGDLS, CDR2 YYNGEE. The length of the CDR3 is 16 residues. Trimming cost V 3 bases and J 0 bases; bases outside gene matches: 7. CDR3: CASSGGLADSTDTQYF. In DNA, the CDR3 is TGTGCCAGCAGCGGAGGGCTAGCGGATAGCACAGATACGCAGTATTTT. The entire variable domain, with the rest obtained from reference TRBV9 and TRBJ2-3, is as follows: DSGVTQTPKHLITATGQRVTLRCSPRSGDLSVYWYQQSLDQGLQFLIQYYNGEERAKGNILERFSAQQFPDLHSELNLSSLELGDSALYFCASSGGLADSTDTQYFGPGTRLTVL.